The 19 T cell receptor beta chains in this list originate from one sample, sequenced in a study of human T cells and chemical hapten exposure. From the 5' RACE reads, TCRdb called clonotypes with MiXCR, one entry per CDR3 protein. Found here are tens of thousands of distinct CDR3 sequences, 15% to 20% of them singletons; the top ten hold approximately 7%. Unfractionated whole blood served as the source for total RNA extraction. These receptors came from a female donor in good health.

This clonotype showed up just a few times. The chain couples TRBV12-5 to TRBJ2-3; D gene ambiguous. Germline V lookup: CDR1 LGHNT, CDR2 FRNRAP. Trimming stripped 6 bases from V and 1 base from J, with 11 bases between. The CDR3 is 14 residues long. The CDR3 spells CASGKESGTDTQYF. CDR3 DNA sequence: TGTGCTAGTGGGAAGGAATCGGGCACAGATACGCAGTATTTT. Full variable domain (remainder filled in from reference TRBV12-5 and TRBJ2-3): DARVTQTPRHKVTEMGQEVTMRCQPILGHNTVFWYRQTMMQGLELLAYFRNRAPLDDSGMPKDRFSAEMPDATLATLKIQPSEPRDSAVYFCASGKESGTDTQYFGPGTRLTVL.

The CDR3 DNA is TGTGCCAGCTCACCACCGAAAGGGGGACAGCCCCAGCATTTT. Its protein is CASSPPKGGQPQHF. The chain couples TRBV18 to TRBJ1-5; perhaps TRBD1 as D (6 bases). V dropped 0 bases and J dropped 7 bases, with 10 bases sitting between them. The CDR3 loop spans 14 amino acids. Germline V gene data show CDR1 as KGHSH and CDR2 as LQKENI.

The chain couples TRBV7-7 to TRBJ2-1; TRBD2 aligns across 9 bases. This CDR3 spans 15 amino acids. In germline, CDR1 is SSHAT, CDR2 FNYEAQ (reference sequence). With V trimmed by 5 bases and J by 6 bases, 8 bases remained unmatched. CDR3 nucleotide sequence: TGTGCCAGCAGCGTTAGCGGGGGACCCTTCAATGAGCAGTTCTTC. Translated, it gives CASSVSGGPFNEQFF.

This clonotype was observed at least ten times. The genes are TRBV28 and TRBJ2-7; D is unclear. Germline assignment: CDR1 MDHEN and CDR2 SYDVKM. The V end lost 4 bases, the J end lost 3 bases, and 10 bases lay between the germline ends. The CDR3 is made up of 13 amino acids. DNA for the CDR3: TGTGCCAGCAGTTCCCTGGCCTACTACGAGCAGTACTTC. It codes for CASSSLAYYEQYF.

The CDR3 reads CASSLSVAGSTDTQYF. The CDR3 region has the DNA TGCGCCAGCAGCTTGTCGGTAGCGGGAAGCACAGATACGCAGTATTTT. V gene TRBV5-1 combines with J gene TRBJ2-3; 8 nucleotides match TRBD2. The V gene's germline CDR1 is SGHRS and CDR2 YFSETQ. J lost 0 bases, V lost 1 base, and 4 bases had no gene match. The CDR3 is 16 residues long.

V gene TRBV7-2 combines with J gene TRBJ2-3, with 11 bases aligning to TRBD1. V lost 2 bases to trimming and J lost 4 bases; unmatched junction nucleotides: 5. The CDR3 runs 16 residues. CDR1 and CDR2 from the germline V gene are SGHTA and FQGNSA. The CDR3 nucleotides read TGTGCCAGCAGCTTAATCGGACAGGGGGCGGCAGATACGCAGTATTTT. Translation gives CASSLIGQGAADTQYF.

This clonotype appeared a few times. The chain employs TRBV12-3 or TRBV12-4 and TRBJ1-5, with D hard to call. The V end was cut by 4 bases, the J end by 6 bases, with 10 bases between. The length of the CDR3 is 13 residues. CDR3 nucleotide sequence: TGTGCCAGCAGTTCCTCAGGCGGTCAGCCCCAGCATTTT. This encodes CASSSSGGQPQHF.

This clonotype was seen a few times. J is TRBJ2-1 and V is TRBV3-1, with TRBD2 matching over 8 bases. Germline CDR1 is LGHDT and CDR2 is YNNKEL (reference sequence). V gave up 1 base and J gave up 12 bases; unmatched junction bases: 8. The CDR3 totals 14 residues. CDR3 sequence: CASSQGTSSVGQFF. Here the CDR3 DNA reads TGTGCCAGCAGCCAAGGGACTAGCAGCGTAGGGCAGTTCTTC.

J is TRBJ2-1 and V is TRBV10-3; no firm D call. The V gene lost 11 bases and the J gene lost 1 base, with 12 bases spanning the gap. The length of the CDR3 is 13 residues. The germline CDR1 and CDR2 sequences are ENHRY and SYGVKD. Here the CDR3 DNA reads TGTGCCTCTACGACTGGGTCCTACAATGAGCAGTTCTTC. It encodes CASTTGSYNEQFF.

The gene calls are TRBV5-1 and TRBJ2-1, with TRBD2 identical over 9 bases. V lost 0 bases to trimming and J lost 8 bases; unmatched junction nucleotides: 3. Germline V gives CDR1 SGHRS, CDR2 YFSETQ. CDR3 size: 14 residues. The CDR3 DNA follows: TGCGCCAGCAGCTTGGAGGCGGGAGGGTATGAGCAGTTCTTC. Translation: CASSLEAGGYEQFF.

The table lists this clonotype with a few counts. The chain employs TRBV29-1 and TRBJ2-1; D might be TRBD1 (5 bases). This CDR3 has 11 amino acids. The germline V and J ends were trimmed by 4 bases and 6 bases, with 7 bases remaining between them. The germline V gene has CDR1 SQVTM and CDR2 ANQGSEA. As DNA, the CDR3 is TGCAGCGTTGGCCAGGGCAATGAGCAGTTCTTC. Its translation is CSVGQGNEQFF.

This chain links TRBV27 with TRBJ2-3; possible D gene TRBD1, 6 bases. Trimming cost V 10 bases and J 6 bases, with 14 bases left between them. The CDR3 loop spans 12 amino acids. The V gene's germline CDR1 is MNHEY and CDR2 SMNVEV (reference sequence). The chain's CDR3 is CANAGVLDTQYF. CDR3 sequence (DNA): TGTGCCAACGCAGGGGTTTTGGATACGCAGTATTTT.

The J gene is TRBJ1-1, the V gene TRBV6-5; D uncertain. CDR1 is MNHEY, CDR2 SVGAGI, per germline. The V and J ends lost 9 bases and 4 bases respectively, with 18 bases between them. The CDR3 is made up of 14 amino acids. CDR3 sequence: CASSPHGRITEAFF. The CDR3 DNA sequence: TGTGCCAGTTCCCCCCACGGACGGATCACTGAAGCTTTCTTT.

V gene TRBV21-1 combines with J gene TRBJ1-1; no DNA check was done on the table's D call, TRBD1. TRBV21-1 is a known pseudogene. The CDR3 covers 16 residues. The CDR3 DNA follows: TGTGCCAGCAGCGAGGGGAAGGAGAGTAGGGACACTGAAGCTTTCTTT. Translating it yields CASSEGKESRDTEAFF.

This clonotype was counted a few times. The rearrangement links TRBV27 to TRBJ2-6; 7 bases match TRBD2. CDR3 length: 22 amino acids. The junction had 18 bases not matched to a gene; V was cut back by 0 bases and J by 1 base. Germline CDR1 is MNHEY and CDR2 is SMNVEV (reference sequence). Here the CDR3 reads CASSLSNPGRATGQSGANVLTF. In DNA form, the CDR3 reads TGTGCCAGCAGTTTATCAAACCCGGGGAGGGCGACTGGCCAGTCTGGGGCCAACGTCCTGACTTTC.

V usage is TRBV4-1 and J usage is TRBJ2-1; TRBD1 agrees at 7 bases. Looked up from germline, CDR1 is MGHRA and CDR2 is YSYEKL. This CDR3 has 16 amino acids. Trimming took 6 bases from V and 0 from J; bases not matched to a gene: 8. This CDR3 is CASRTTGATSYNEQFF. The CDR3, as DNA: TGCGCCAGCAGGACCACAGGGGCCACCTCCTACAATGAGCAGTTCTTC.

This clonotype was seen ten or more times. In DNA form, the CDR3 reads TGTGCCAGCAGCTTAGCCGGGACAGGCCTGAACACTGAAGCTTTCTTT. It encodes CASSLAGTGLNTEAFF. The rearrangement uses TRBV11-2 and TRBJ1-1; TRBD1 aligns across 8 bases. With V trimmed by 1 base and J by 0 bases, 4 bases remained unmatched. Per germline, CDR1 SGHAT and CDR2 FQNNGV. The CDR3 length is 16 residues.

This clonotype was seen a few times. The chain uses TRBV9 and TRBJ2-2; no clear D. The V end lost 3 bases, the J end lost 5 bases, and 23 bases lay between the germline ends. Germline V gene data show CDR1 as SGDLS and CDR2 as YYNGEE. The CDR3 runs 18 residues. DNA of the CDR3: TGTGCCAGCAGCGGCGGCCACGTCGCCAGGTTGGGAACCGGGGAGCTGTTTTTT. Protein product: CASSGGHVARLGTGELFF.

The chain employs TRBV20-1 and TRBJ1-2; D gene ambiguous. Looked up from germline, CDR1 is DFQATT and CDR2 is SNEGSKA (reference sequence). The CDR3 has 14 residues. The V end was cut by 6 bases, the J end by 7 bases, with 21 bases between. CDR3 nucleotide sequence: TGCAGTGCCAGCCTACCGTGGACGGATGGTGGCTACACCTTC. It encodes CSASLPWTDGGYTF.